A single sample is the source of the 21 T cell receptor beta chains below, sequenced in a study of radiotherapy plus CTLA-4 blockade in lung cancer. Sequenced by immunoSEQ multiplex PCR; TCRdb stores in-frame clones only, minus some. This table holds about 39,000 clones, approximately 79% found once. The sequencing used peripheral blood, collected from a patient treated with radiotherapy plus ipilimumab. These receptors were collected from a human donor with non-small cell lung cancer that progressed on radiotherapy plus ipilimumab.

The chain links TRBV7-2 to TRBJ2-5; TRBD2 matches 7 bases. V lost 2 bases and J lost 5; bases outside the gene matches: 8. The CDR3 covers 15 residues. Germline values: CDR1 SGHTA, CDR2 FQGNSA. The CDR3 sequence: CASSLMRGMAETQYF. The CDR3 region has the DNA TGTGCCAGCAGCTTAATGCGGGGGATGGCGGAGACCCAGTACTTC.

This chain uses TRBV5-1 with TRBJ2-3; 8 bases line up with TRBD2. Germline CDR1 SGHRS, CDR2 YFSETQ. This CDR3 has 15 residues. Germline trimming cut 3 bases from V and 4 bases from J; bases unmatched to any gene: 7. As DNA, the CDR3 is TGCGCCAGCAGCTCTACGGGGGGGCCCGCAGATACGCAGTATTTT. The encoded protein is CASSSTGGPADTQYF.

The chain links TRBV19 to TRBJ2-7; 7 positions match TRBD2. The J segment lost 4 bases and the V segment lost 9 bases, leaving 9 bases of the junction unmatched. Germline-derived CDR1 and CDR2 are LNHDA and SQIVND (reference sequence). CDR3 length: 13 residues. The CDR3: CASKRGVGYEQYF. CDR3 bases: TGTGCCAGCAAGCGGGGCGTAGGGTACGAGCAGTACTTC.

The rearrangement links TRBV6-1 to TRBJ1-1, with D unclear. Germline CDR1 and CDR2: MNHNS and SASEGT. The germline V and J ends were trimmed by 4 bases and 1 base, with 7 bases remaining between them. The CDR3 runs 13 residues. This CDR3 reads CASSGTQNTEAFF. The CDR3 bases are TGTGCCAGCAGTGGTACACAGAACACTGAAGCTTTCTTT.

J is TRBJ2-7 and V is TRBV5-4; 11 bases line up with TRBD2. The CDR3 contains 16 residues. Trimming removed 0 bases from V and 7 bases from J; junction bases left unmatched: 9. Per germline, CDR1 SGHNT and CDR2 YYREEE (reference sequence). Here the CDR3 DNA reads TGTGCCAGCAGCTTGGAAAGGCCTAGCGGGGGGCGTGAGCAGTACTTC. Protein sequence: CASSLERPSGGREQYF.

The V gene is TRBV25-1, the J gene TRBJ1-3; the match to TRBD1 covers 7 bases. This CDR3 spans 16 amino acids. Germline V CDR1 and CDR2: MGHDK, SYGVNS. After removal of 4 bases from V and 0 bases from J, the junction contained 6 bases not matched to a gene. The CDR3 loop is CASSGAGQNSGNTIYF. The CDR3 DNA is TGTGCCAGCAGTGGCGCGGGACAGAACTCTGGAAACACCATATATTTT.

In its sample, this clone was seen a few times. CDR3 sequence reads: CASSERDSANEAFF. DNA of the CDR3: TGTGCCAGCAGCGAACGGGACAGTGCTAACGAAGCTTTCTTT. V is TRBV7-2 and J is TRBJ1-1; 7 bases match TRBD1. CDR3 size: 14 residues. The junction had 11 bases not matched to a gene; V was cut back by 5 bases and J by 8 bases. Germline V gene data show CDR1 as SGHTA and CDR2 as FQGNSA.

The rearrangement uses TRBV11-3 and TRBJ2-7, with TRBD1 identical over 9 bases. V lost 1 base and J lost 2; bases outside the gene matches: 3. The CDR3 contains 15 residues. The germline CDR1 and CDR2 sequences are SGHNT and YENEEA. The DNA of the CDR3 is TGTGCCAGCAGCTTAGCGGGACAGGGCGCCTACGAGCAGTACTTC. Amino acid sequence: CASSLAGQGAYEQYF.

The gene calls are TRBV10-3 and TRBJ2-5; 13 bases agree with TRBD2. This CDR3 is 16 amino acids long. V lost 4 bases and J lost 4; bases outside the gene matches: 6. Per germline, CDR1 ENHRY and CDR2 SYGVKD. The CDR3 DNA reads TGTGCCATCAGTGGACTAGCGGGGGGCCCACCAGAGACCCAGTACTTC. Translated, it gives CAISGLAGGPPETQYF.

The V call is TRBV2, the J call TRBJ2-1; possibly TRBD1 for D (5 bases). Trimming left V 4 bases short and J 0 bases short, with 10 bases between. Germline lookup yields CDR1 SNHLY and CDR2 FYNNEI. This CDR3 region has 15 residues. CDR3 in amino acids: CASSGGHNSYNEQFF. The CDR3 region has the DNA TGTGCCAGCAGTGGGGGCCATAACTCCTACAATGAGCAGTTCTTC.

J is TRBJ1-2 and V is TRBV5-4; tentatively, D is TRBD1 (6 bases). Germline lookup yields CDR1 SGHNT and CDR2 YYREEE (reference sequence). V was shortened by 5 bases and J by 3 bases, with 11 bases between the two germline ends. The CDR3 extends over 13 amino acids. CDR3 sequence: CASRAGVDYGYTF. CDR3 in DNA: TGTGCCAGCAGGGCAGGGGTTGACTATGGCTACACCTTC.

The rearrangement joins TRBV7-9 to TRBJ1-6; perhaps TRBD1 as D (5 bases). Germline CDR1 and CDR2: SEHNR and FQNEAQ (reference sequence). The CDR3 consists of 17 residues. V lost 5 bases and J 7 bases, leaving 21 bases between the germline ends. The DNA of the CDR3 is TGTGCCAGCAGCAACCATGGGGCTTACCGCTTCAATTCACCCCTCCACTTT. Translating gives CASSNHGAYRFNSPLHF.

This clone was counted a few times. The rearrangement links TRBV6-4 to TRBJ2-3; a weak D match, TRBD2 (7 bases). Germline loops: CDR1 MRHNA, CDR2 SNTAGT. The CDR3 runs to 14 residues. V lost 3 bases, J lost 4 bases, and 11 bases lay in between. CDR3 protein: CASSDTGGPDTQYF. The CDR3 region has the DNA TGTGCCAGCAGTGATACCGGGGGGCCAGATACGCAGTATTTT.

This clone was seen only a few times. The chain combines TRBV5-6 with TRBJ1-6; D gene uncertain. Germline lookup yields CDR1 SGHDT and CDR2 YYEEEE. Trimming shortened V by 0 bases and J by 10 bases, and 8 bases separated the two germline ends. This CDR3 region has 13 residues. CDR3 bases: TGTGCCAGCAGCTTGGAGGAGGTGTCACCCCTCCACTTT. Amino acids: CASSLEEVSPLHF.

The chain combines TRBV2 with TRBJ1-2; D is ambiguous. Germline V gene sequence: CDR1 SNHLY, CDR2 FYNNEI. The CDR3 contains 12 residues. The germline V and J ends were trimmed by 6 bases and 3 bases, with 8 bases remaining between them. In DNA form, the CDR3 reads TGTGCCAGCAGATCCTCCGACTATGGCTACACCTTC. Its protein product is CASRSSDYGYTF.

The V and J genes are TRBV29-1 and TRBJ2-7; TRBD2 matches 8 bases. V lost 7 bases, J lost 2 bases, and 7 bases stayed unmatched. Germline CDR1 is SQVTM and CDR2 is ANQGSEA. This CDR3 is built from 13 residues. CDR3 region: CSAAGTSTYEQYF. CDR3 bases: TGCAGCGCCGCGGGGACTAGTACCTACGAGCAGTACTTC.

This clone came up once. The rearrangement links TRBV5-1 to TRBJ1-2; the match to TRBD1 covers 9 bases. Per germline, CDR1 SGHRS and CDR2 YFSETQ. The length of the CDR3 is 15 residues. V was clipped by 4 bases and J by 5 bases; unmatched bases: 9. DNA of the CDR3: TGCGCCAGCAGCCCGACCGGGACAGGGACATATGGCTACACCTTC. Its translation is CASSPTGTGTYGYTF.

This chain uses TRBV5-8 with TRBJ1-3; no firm D call. The germline V gene encodes CDR1 SGHTS and CDR2 YDEGEE. The CDR3 is 15 amino acids. The V gene lost 4 bases and the J gene lost 4 bases, with 15 bases spanning the gap. As DNA, the CDR3 is TGTGCCAGCAGCCGAAATTACGCTAGAGGAAACACCATATATTTT. It yields the protein CASSRNYARGNTIYF.

The chain combines TRBV14 with TRBJ2-7; D possibly corresponds to TRBD1 (6 bases). The CDR3 sequence is 18 residues long. CDR1 is SGHDN and CDR2 is FVKESK in the germline V gene. V gave up 4 bases and J gave up 2 bases, with 24 bases separating them. CDR3 coding DNA: TGTGCCAGCAGCCGAGATCGACCGGGACAACTTAACCCCTACGAGCAGTACTTC. Its protein product is CASSRDRPGQLNPYEQYF. Looking up the rest from reference TRBV14 and TRBJ2-7 gives the full variable domain: EAGVTQFPSHSVIEKGQTVTLRCDPISGHDNLYWYRRVMGKEIKFLLHFVKESKQDESGMPNNRFLAERTGGTYSTLKVQPAELEDSGVYFCASSRDRPGQLNPYEQYFGPGTRLTVT.

The V and J genes are TRBV7-9 and TRBJ1-4, with TRBD1 matching 10 bases. The CDR3 spans 15 residues. J gave up 8 bases and V 4 bases, and 7 bases lay outside the gene matches. The germline gives CDR1 SEHNR, CDR2 FQNEAQ (reference sequence). The CDR3 DNA reads TGTGCCAGCAGCTCCCGACAGGGGGCTGGGGAAAAACTGTTTTTT. It encodes CASSSRQGAGEKLFF.

This clone was found a few times. This rearrangement joins TRBV12-5 to TRBJ2-3, with 13 bases that match TRBD2. The CDR3 contains 16 residues. Germline assignment: CDR1 LGHNT and CDR2 FRNRAP. Trimming removed 7 bases from V and 4 bases from J; junction bases left unmatched: 8. CDR3 coding DNA: TGTGCTAGTGCCCTGGAAGGACTAGCGGGGGCAGATACGCAGTATTTT. Translated, it gives CASALEGLAGADTQYF. The entire variable domain, with the rest obtained from reference TRBV12-5 and TRBJ2-3, is as follows: DARVTQTPRHKVTEMGQEVTMRCQPILGHNTVFWYRQTMMQGLELLAYFRNRAPLDDSGMPKDRFSAEMPDATLATLKIQPSEPRDSAVYFCASALEGLAGADTQYFGPGTRLTVL.